This TCR beta chain was profiled in a study of response to subunit inactivated influenza vaccine. TCRdb re-derived calls from the RT-PCR reads in MiXCR, one entry per CDR3 protein. The repertoire has a few hundred thousand distinct CDR3 sequences, about 14% of them found once; the top ten carry 8.5% to 14%. Study findings and constraints: Authors suggested seasonal influenza vaccinations each recruit few new T cells.

This clonotype was seen many times. Its antigen is as yet unknown. This material consisted of PBMCs from blood, taken 12 days after vaccination. The sequence came from a man in his fifties who received an inactivated influenza vaccine.

The CDR3 sequence is CASSSGQASTTNYGYTF. As DNA, the CDR3 is TGCGCCAGCAGCTCCGGACAGGCCTCAACTACTAACTATGGCTACACCTTC. This sequence joins TRBV5-1 and TRBJ1-2; 7 nucleotides align to TRBD1. The CDR3 runs to 17 residues. CDR1 is SGHRS, CDR2 YFSETQ, per germline. V was pared by 3 bases and J by 0 bases, with 11 bases of the junction left unmatched.